What follows are 22 T cell receptor beta chains derived from one specimen sequenced in a study of beta chain features in type 1 diabetes (dated by TCRdb to the late 2010s). The receptor library was made with the immunoSEQ multiplex PCR assay. The entire amount of isolated RNA was reverse transcribed using the High Capacity cDNA Reverse Transcription Kit, so the sequenced TCRB transcripts were expressed ones. TCRdb holds this immuneACCESS table with in-frame rearrangements only. Some clones are missing; in checked studies, unresolved V genes explain under half, and the rest has no known cause. This sample is represented by about 150,000 clones; approximately 10% of them were singletons. Clones ranked in the top ten supply roughly 2% of the sample. The specimen was central memory CD4+ T cells from blood. The receptors were gathered from a man younger than 35 in good health.

In its sample, this clone was seen a few times. The V gene is TRBV7-9, the J gene TRBJ2-5; TRBD2 matches at 7 bases. CDR3 length equals 14 residues. V trimming: 4 bases; J trimming: 4 bases; junction bases outside the gene matches: 6. Germline lookup yields CDR1 SEHNR and CDR2 FQNEAQ (reference sequence). The DNA for the CDR3 is TGTGCCAGCAGCTCCCCCCGCGGGAGAGAGACCCAGTACTTC. Translating gives CASSSPRGRETQYF.

The chain links TRBV28 to TRBJ2-3; possibly TRBD2 for D (6 bases). V dropped 10 bases and J dropped 0 bases, with 14 bases sitting between them. The CDR3 is 14 residues long. CDR1 and CDR2 (germline): MDHEN, SYDVKM. The CDR3 spells CATRRGPSTDTQYF. In DNA, the CDR3 is TGTGCCACCCGGCGGGGACCAAGCACAGATACGCAGTATTTT.

The chain combines TRBV27 with TRBJ2-7, with D maybe TRBD2 (5 bases). Between the trimmed V and J ends, which lost 0 bases and 9 bases, there was a span of 12 bases. This CDR3 spans 13 amino acids. Germline CDR1 reads MNHEY; CDR2 reads SMNVEV (reference sequence). CDR3 residues: CASSLSPSRRQYF. The CDR3 DNA reads TGTGCCAGCAGTTTATCGCCTAGCAGGAGGCAGTACTTC.

This clone has a handful of counts. This chain's CDR3 is CASSPDVSGNTIYF. CDR3 sequence (DNA): TGTGCCAGCAGTCCAGACGTCTCTGGAAACACCATATATTTT. This chain joins TRBV28 and TRBJ1-3; D ambiguous. The CDR3 sequence is 14 residues long. The ends were cut back, 5 bases at V and 0 bases at J, with 8 bases in the middle. Germline V CDR1 and CDR2: MDHEN, SYDVKM. The whole variable domain, remainder taken from reference TRBV28 and TRBJ1-3, is DVKVTQSSRYLVKRTGEKVFLECVQDMDHENMFWYRQDPGLGLRLIYFSYDVKMKEKGDIPEGYSVSREKKERFSLILESASTNQTSMYLCASSPDVSGNTIYFGEGSWLTVV.

This clone was recorded at least ten times. V and J are TRBV5-1 and TRBJ2-1; 7 positions agree with TRBD1. Unmatched junction bases numbered 7, after V lost 4 bases and J lost 3 bases. Germline-derived CDR1 and CDR2 are SGHRS and YFSETQ. This CDR3 has 15 residues. DNA for the CDR3: TGCGCCAGCAGCAGAACGACAGGGATCTACAATGAGCAGTTCTTC. Protein product: CASSRTTGIYNEQFF.

The DNA of the CDR3 is TGTGCCACCGAATTTCCGGGACAGGGGTACGAGCAGTACTTC. Translating gives CATEFPGQGYEQYF. The genes are TRBV28 and TRBJ2-7, with 10 bases matching TRBD1. The CDR3 is 14 amino acids. V gave up 10 bases and J gave up 4 bases; unmatched junction bases: 10. Germline lookup yields CDR1 MDHEN and CDR2 SYDVKM. The full variable domain, rest sourced from reference TRBV28 and TRBJ2-7, is DVKVTQSSRYLVKRTGEKVFLECVQDMDHENMFWYRQDPGLGLRLIYFSYDVKMKEKGDIPEGYSVSREKKERFSLILESASTNQTSMYLCATEFPGQGYEQYFGPGTRLTVT.

This clone came up a few times. V usage is TRBV10-3 and J usage is TRBJ2-7; either TRBD1 or TRBD2 may supply D (5 bases each). The CDR3 has 12 amino acids. Germline V gene sequence: CDR1 ENHRY, CDR2 SYGVKD. The ends were cut back, 6 bases at V and 4 bases at J, with 10 bases in the middle. CDR3 in DNA: TGTGCCATCAGGGGGACGGGATACGAGCAGTACTTC. Amino acids: CAIRGTGYEQYF.

This clone was picked up many times. V is TRBV23-1 and J is TRBJ2-1; D is uncertain. TRBV23-1 is an open reading frame whose function is uncertain. V was trimmed by 6 bases and J by 8 bases, leaving 8 bases between them. This CDR3 spans 11 amino acids. The CDR3 sequence is CASRAGDEQFF. For the CDR3, the DNA is TGCGCCAGCAGGGCTGGGGATGAGCAGTTCTTC.

In its sample, this clone was seen a few times. The rearrangement links TRBV20-1 to TRBJ2-3; 7 nucleotides align to TRBD2. The germline gives CDR1 DFQATT, CDR2 SNEGSKA (reference sequence). The ends lost 7 bases at V and 3 bases at J; junction bases unmatched: 1. The CDR3 is made up of 11 amino acids. The DNA of the CDR3 is TGCAGTGAGGGACTAACAGATACGCAGTATTTT. Translating it yields CSEGLTDTQYF.

This clone was observed a few times. The chain joins TRBV30 to TRBJ1-6, with 7 bases matching TRBD1. Trimming took 2 bases from V and 4 from J; bases not matched to a gene: 5. CDR1 is GTSNPN, CDR2 SVGIG, per germline (reference sequence). CDR3 length: 15 residues. The CDR3 region has the DNA TGTGCCTGGAGTCAAGAGGGACAGTATAATTCACCCCTCCACTTT. Translated, it gives CAWSQEGQYNSPLHF.

The chain links TRBV6-5 to TRBJ2-7; D perhaps matches TRBD2 (6 bases). CDR3 length: 13 amino acids. V dropped 7 bases and J dropped 2 bases, with 12 bases sitting between them. Looked up from germline, CDR1 is MNHEY and CDR2 is SVGAGI. The DNA for the CDR3 is TGTGCCAGCAAACCGACTAGAACCTACGAGCAGTACTTC. This codes for CASKPTRTYEQYF.

The chain uses TRBV6-5 and TRBJ2-1; 12 bases match TRBD1. Germline assignment: CDR1 MNHEY and CDR2 SVGAGI. CDR3 length: 16 amino acids. V was clipped by 4 bases and J by 15 bases; unmatched bases: 16. The CDR3 is CASSSPTGTGGGRGFF. The CDR3 DNA follows: TGTGCCAGCAGTTCCCCTACCGGGACAGGGGGCGGGAGGGGGTTCTTC.

This clone was counted a few times. This chain links TRBV5-1 with TRBJ2-5; D perhaps matches TRBD2 (5 bases). Germline V gene data show CDR1 as SGHRS and CDR2 as YFSETQ. The V end lost 4 bases, the J end lost 11 bases, and 21 bases lay between the germline ends. The CDR3 is 14 residues long. CDR3 region: CASSPLASGWEQYF. CDR3 coding DNA: TGCGCCAGCAGCCCGTTAGCCTCCGGGTGGGAGCAGTACTTC.

This clone was seen only a few times. The chain has TRBV7-2 and TRBJ2-5; perhaps D is TRBD1 or TRBD2 (5 bases each). The CDR3 contains 16 residues. Trimming took off 2 bases at V and 3 bases at J, with 16 bases between the two ends. Germline CDR1 reads SGHTA; CDR2 reads FQGNSA. The CDR3 sequence is CASSLSLGVGEETQYF. As DNA, the CDR3 is TGTGCCAGCAGCTTAAGCTTGGGTGTGGGGGAAGAGACCCAGTACTTC.

V gene TRBV7-3 combines with J gene TRBJ1-2, with D possibly TRBD1 on 5 matching bases. V gave up 4 bases and J gave up 4 bases, with 10 bases separating them. The CDR3 extends over 13 amino acids. Germline lookup yields CDR1 SGHTA and CDR2 FQGTGA. The CDR3 reads CASSSDGTYGYTF. The CDR3 DNA sequence: TGTGCCAGCAGCTCAGACGGGACCTATGGCTACACCTTC.

The rearrangement joins TRBV4-1 to TRBJ2-3, with 9 bases that match TRBD2. CDR1 is MGHRA and CDR2 is YSYEKL in the germline V gene. V trimming: 0 bases; J trimming: 1 base; junction bases outside the gene matches: 8. This CDR3 has 18 amino acids. Written as DNA, the CDR3 is TGCGCCAGCAGCCAAGATACCTTAGCGGGAGTTGGCACAGATACGCAGTATTTT. Protein sequence: CASSQDTLAGVGTDTQYF.

This clone was detected only a few times. The V call is TRBV10-3, the J call TRBJ2-7; D is possibly TRBD1 or TRBD2 (5 bases each). This CDR3 has 15 residues. V lost 10 bases to trimming and J lost 0 bases, with 19 bases between them. Germline V gives CDR1 ENHRY, CDR2 SYGVKD. DNA for the CDR3: TGTGCCACCCTAGGTCGAGTTGGGGGCTCCTACGAGCAGTACTTC. Residues: CATLGRVGGSYEQYF.

The V call is TRBV4-2, the J call TRBJ2-7; 7 nucleotides match TRBD2. The CDR3 loop spans 15 amino acids. Germline CDR1 LGHNA, CDR2 YNFKEQ. Trimming at V came to 5 bases and at J to 6 bases, leaving 13 bases not matched to a gene. CDR3 amino acids: CASSLDRGRAGEQYF. CDR3 bases: TGTGCCAGCAGCTTAGATCGTGGGAGGGCCGGCGAGCAGTACTTC.

In its sample, this clone was seen a few times. The chain couples TRBV7-3 to TRBJ2-7, with 7 nucleotides matching TRBD1. Unmatched junction bases numbered 9, after V lost 5 bases and J lost 5 bases. The CDR3 spans 14 residues. The germline V gene has CDR1 SGHTA and CDR2 FQGTGA. For the CDR3, the DNA is TGTGCCAGCAGCCCAAGACAGGGTAGCGACGAGCAGTACTTC. Encoded protein: CASSPRQGSDEQYF. Using reference TRBV7-3 and TRBJ2-7 for the parts outside the CDR3, the full variable domain is GAGVSQTPSNKVTEKGKYVELRCDPISGHTALYWYRQSLGQGPEFLIYFQGTGAADDSGLPNDRFFAVRPEGSVSTLKIQRTERGDSAVYLCASSPRQGSDEQYFGPGTRLTVT.

This clone has a handful of counts. This chain joins TRBV29-1 and TRBJ2-1; TRBD2 agrees at 10 bases. Trimming cost V 6 bases and J 6 bases; bases outside gene matches: 8. Germline V lookup: CDR1 SQVTM, CDR2 ANQGSEA. The CDR3 is made up of 14 amino acids. CDR3 in amino acids: CSVASSGGFNEQFF. The CDR3 DNA is TGCAGCGTGGCCTCTAGCGGGGGTTTCAATGAGCAGTTCTTC.

The chain carries TRBV11-3 and TRBJ2-2, with unresolved D. This CDR3 has 13 amino acids. Between the trimmed V and J ends, which lost 1 base and 9 bases, there was a span of 9 bases. Per the germline V gene, CDR1 is SGHNT and CDR2 is YENEEA. The chain's CDR3 is CASSLAPKRELFF. CDR3 bases: TGTGCCAGCAGCTTAGCCCCGAAGCGGGAGCTGTTTTTT.

This clone was observed a few times. The chain combines TRBV23-1 with TRBJ1-2; D remains unclear. TRBV23-1 is an ORF; its function is uncertain. V dropped 3 bases and J dropped 8 bases, with 22 bases sitting between them. This CDR3 has 16 amino acids. The DNA for the CDR3 is TGCGCCAGCAGTCACTCAACTACCGGGCCTCCCTGGGGCTACACCTTC. Amino acids: CASSHSTTGPPWGYTF.